This TCR beta chain was retrieved from a study of control samples from healthy donors and cancer patients. Assay: immunoSEQ multiplex PCR; the TCRdb copy retains only in-frame clones and omits some. The sample has more than 25,000 clones, 90% to 95% seen once; the top ten hold 9.5% to 15%. This CDR3 is 16 amino acids long. The V and J ends lost 3 bases and 2 bases respectively, with 13 bases between them. Germline V gene sequence: CDR1 MGHDK, CDR2 SYGVNS. The TCR comes from a middle-aged man with lung cancer. Material for sequencing was PBMCs. The rearrangement links TRBV25-1 to TRBJ2-2; D is unclear. The CDR3 coding sequence is TGTGCCAGCAGTGACCCTACCTCTACTAACACCGGGGAGCTGTTTTTT. It translates to CASSDPTSTNTGELFF.